This TCR beta chain was obtained from a study of human T cells and chemical hapten exposure. In its sample, this clonotype was seen a few times. Its antigen is as yet unknown. Study-wide results and caveats: Alopecia in the donors means their immune response may deviate from healthy people's.

The sample's time point: pre-sensitization, week 0. Treatment given: therapeutic diphenylcyclopropenone sensitization with weekly scalp DPC. Germline CDR1 is DFQATT and CDR2 is SNEGSKA (reference sequence). The V and J ends lost 6 bases and 8 bases respectively, with 19 bases between them. The CDR3 covers 13 residues. TCRdb processed the RACE reads anew with MiXCR; each CDR3 protein has one entry. The sample carries approximately 180,000 distinct CDR3 sequences, approximately 29% recorded once. Sequenced here: whole blood, sampled in connection with sensitization to the hapten diphenylcyclopropenone (DPC). The TCR originated in a woman aged 25 to 39 with alopecia areata. Some clones in this sample may be carry-over from other donors' samples. V and J are TRBV20-1 and TRBJ1-2; D is perhaps TRBD1 (6 bases). The CDR3 sequence is CSAVGGRREGYTF. The CDR3 DNA is TGCAGTGCCGTTGGGGGGCGACGAGAGGGCTACACCTTC.